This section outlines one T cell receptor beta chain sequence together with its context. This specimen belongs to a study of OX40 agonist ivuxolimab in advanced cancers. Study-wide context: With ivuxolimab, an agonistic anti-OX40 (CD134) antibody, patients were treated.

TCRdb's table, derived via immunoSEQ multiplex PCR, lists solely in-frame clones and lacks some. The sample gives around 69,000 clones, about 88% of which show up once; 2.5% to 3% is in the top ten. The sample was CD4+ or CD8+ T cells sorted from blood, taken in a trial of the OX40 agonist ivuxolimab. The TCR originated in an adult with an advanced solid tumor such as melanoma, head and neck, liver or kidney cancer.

DNA of the CDR3: TGTGCCAGCAGCTTGGCAGGAGATTTCTATGGCTACACCTTC. This encodes CASSLAGDFYGYTF. The V and J genes are TRBV5-6 and TRBJ1-2, with D uncertain. Trimming removed 0 bases at V and 4 bases at J, with 10 bases between. The CDR3 extends over 14 amino acids. Germline-derived CDR1 and CDR2 are SGHDT and YYEEEE.